These T cell receptor beta chains were read from a single sample in a study of CD8 T cells in ankylosing spondylitis. Via MiXCR, TCRdb re-called the 5' RACE reads, giving one row per CDR3 protein. The table lists approximately 260,000 distinct CDR3 sequences, about 18% of them singletons. The specimen was blood, either unsorted or a sorted T cell fraction (not recorded which). All receptors derive from a male donor with ankylosing spondylitis or in good health (not recorded which). The CDR3 runs from the conserved cysteine through the conserved F or W. The D gene is left open where the match is weak. A clone size is listed for some rows: how often the clone was seen (once, few, many), or a class if it is expanded.

V gene	J gene	D gene	clone size	CDR3 protein	CDR3 DNA
TRBV27	TRBJ1-2	TRBD1	.	CASRNAGGRGYTF	TGTGCCAGCAGGAACGCAGGGGGCCGTGGCTACACCTTC
TRBV11-2	TRBJ2-5	TRBD1	.	CASSLGQGVGETQYF	TGTGCCAGCAGCTTAGGACAGGGTGTAGGAGAGACCCAGTACTTC
TRBV29-1	TRBJ2-5	.	many	CSVRGRETQYF	TGCAGCGTTCGGGGTCGGGAGACCCAGTACTTC
TRBV20-1	TRBJ2-3	.	many	CSARGGDIITDTQYF	TGCAGTGCTAGAGGGGGGGACATCATCACAGATACGCAGTATTTT
TRBV4-2	TRBJ2-3	.	few	CASSQRPGHRRTDTQYF	TGTGCCAGCAGCCAGCGCCCGGGACACAGACGCACAGATACGCAGTATTTT
TRBV29-1	TRBJ2-3	.	many	CSVEDLTDTQYF	TGCAGCGTTGAAGACCTGACAGATACGCAGTATTTT
TRBV20-1	TRBJ2-5	TRBD2	many	CSARDQTSWKTQYF	TGCAGTGCTAGAGACCAGACTAGCTGGAAGACCCAGTACTTC
TRBV20-1	TRBJ2-1	.	many	CSAIKKGYNEQFF	TGCAGTGCTATTAAAAAAGGTTACAATGAGCAGTTCTTC
TRBV2	TRBJ2-7	.	.	CASRAYEQYF	TGTGCCAGCAGAGCCTACGAGCAGTACTTC
TRBV5-6	TRBJ2-1	TRBD1	.	CASSGQGTYNEQFF	TGTGCCAGCAGCGGACAGGGAACCTACAATGAGCAGTTCTTC
TRBV7-9	TRBJ2-7	TRBD2	.	CASSISGGTYEQYF	TGTGCCAGCAGCATTAGCGGGGGGACCTACGAGCAGTACTTC
TRBV29-1	TRBJ2-3	.	few	CSVVSGRGNIADTQYF	TGCAGCGTTGTGTCCGGGAGAGGGAACATTGCAGATACGCAGTATTTT
TRBV12-3/TRBV12-4	TRBJ2-7	.	.	CASSPNPTGTDTTYEQYF	TGTGCCAGCAGTCCGAACCCCACCGGGACGGATACGACCTACGAGCAGTACTTC
TRBV7-9	TRBJ2-1	TRBD2	few	CASSDRLAPDEQFF	TGTGCCAGCAGCGACCGACTAGCTCCCGATGAGCAGTTCTTC
TRBV12-3/TRBV12-4	TRBJ2-1	TRBD2	few	CASSRLAGYGGWIF	TGTGCCAGCAGTCGCCTAGCGGGGTACGGCGGGTGGATCTTC
TRBV7-2	TRBJ2-1	.	.	CASSLGWRGYNEQFF	TGTGCCAGCAGCTTAGGGTGGCGGGGCTACAATGAGCAGTTCTTC
TRBV28	TRBJ2-1	.	few	CASSPGLVAVTYNEQFF	TGTGCCAGCTCCCCCGGGTTGGTAGCGGTTACTTACAATGAGCAGTTCTTC
TRBV12-3/TRBV12-4	TRBJ2-4	.	.	CASSSGTGQSF	TGTGCCAGCAGTTCTGGGACTGGTCAGTCCTTC
TRBV6-5	TRBJ2-1	.	.	CASSYSGEFEQFF	TGTGCCAGCAGTTACTCCGGGGAGTTTGAGCAGTTCTTC
TRBV4-3	TRBJ2-7	.	many	CASSQERGAPPYEQYF	TGCGCCAGCAGCCAAGAACGTGGAGCGCCCCCCTACGAGCAGTACTTC
TRBV6-1	TRBJ2-2	.	many	CASSPGSNTGELFF	TGTGCCAGCAGCCCAGGGTCGAACACCGGGGAGCTGTTTTTT
TRBV7-7	TRBJ2-5	.	few	CASSLTLGQETQYF	TGTGCTAGCAGCTTGACCCTGGGCCAAGAGACCCAGTACTTC
TRBV6-2/TRBV6-3	TRBJ2-7	TRBD2	many	CASVQPAGGPTHEQYF	TGTGCCAGCGTTCAACCGGCGGGAGGCCCTACTCACGAGCAGTACTTC
TRBV27	TRBJ2-1	TRBD2	.	CASSLVSGYNEQFF	TGTGCCAGCAGTTTGGTTAGCGGGTACAATGAGCAGTTCTTC
TRBV9	TRBJ2-1	TRBD2	.	CASSPGLGYEQFF	TGTGCCAGCAGCCCGGGACTAGGATATGAGCAGTTCTTC
TRBV4-1	TRBJ1-1	TRBD1	.	CASSLRQGDMNTEAFF	TGCGCCAGCAGCCTAAGACAGGGGGACATGAACACTGAAGCTTTCTTT
TRBV4-1	TRBJ2-5	.	few	CASSSGEGLYQETQYF	TGCGCCAGCAGCTCAGGGGAGGGACTGTACCAAGAGACCCAGTACTTC
TRBV4-2	TRBJ2-7	TRBD1	.	CASSQIGQGVSYEQYF	TGTGCCAGCAGCCAAATAGGGCAGGGGGTTTCCTACGAGCAGTACTTC
TRBV6-6	TRBJ2-1	.	few	CASSHGERQFF	TGTGCCAGCAGCCACGGGGAGAGGCAGTTCTTC
TRBV29-1	TRBJ2-1	TRBD2	.	CSAWGLAGVANEQFF	TGCAGCGCCTGGGGACTAGCGGGAGTTGCCAATGAGCAGTTCTTC
TRBV9	TRBJ2-1	.	many	CASSVDPSSYNEQFF	TGTGCCAGCAGCGTAGACCCTAGCTCCTACAATGAGCAGTTCTTC
TRBV4-3	TRBJ2-2	TRBD1	few	CASTRDRGGAGELFF	TGCGCCAGCACCCGAGACAGGGGGGGGGCCGGGGAGCTGTTTTTT
TRBV25-1	TRBJ2-5	.	few	CASSSGGVHETQYF	TGTGCCAGCAGTTCCGGGGGAGTCCACGAGACCCAGTACTTC
TRBV4-3	TRBJ2-6	TRBD1	many	CASSHDRGRLHSGANVLTF	TGCGCCAGCAGCCATGACAGGGGGCGGTTACACTCTGGGGCCAACGTCCTGACTTTC
TRBV4-2	TRBJ2-3	.	.	CASSQDGSTTSTDTQYF	TGTGCCAGCAGCCAAGACGGATCTACCACTAGCACAGATACGCAGTATTTT
TRBV5-4	TRBJ2-2	.	many	CASTPGDGELFF	TGTGCCAGCACCCCTGGGGACGGGGAGCTGTTTTTT
TRBV5-1	TRBJ2-1	TRBD2	many	CASRTSGIYNEQFF	TGCGCCAGCAGGACTAGCGGGATCTACAATGAGCAGTTCTTC
TRBV9	TRBJ2-3	TRBD1	few	CASSGGQGARTQYF	TGTGCCAGCAGCGGGGGACAGGGGGCGCGGACGCAGTATTTT
TRBV3-1	TRBJ2-2	TRBD2	.	CASSHPIGEGPNTGELFF	TGTGCCAGCAGCCACCCTATAGGGGAGGGTCCGAACACCGGGGAGCTGTTTTTT
TRBV19	TRBJ2-7	TRBD2	.	CASSIGTSGYEQYF	TGTGCCAGTAGTATCGGGACTAGCGGCTACGAGCAGTACTTC
TRBV4-1	TRBJ2-7	TRBD2	.	CASSQPGLAGDEQYF	TGCGCCAGCAGCCAACCTGGACTAGCGGGAGACGAGCAGTACTTC